This T cell receptor beta chain came from a study of blood T cell repertoires in COVID-19. Assay: immunoSEQ multiplex PCR; the TCRdb copy retains only in-frame clones and omits some. The sample lists about 130,000 clones; 88% were seen once. The CDR3 consists of 12 residues. The V and J ends lost 8 bases and 0 bases respectively, with 8 bases between them. The germline V gene encodes CDR1 MNHEY and CDR2 SMNVEV (reference sequence). This TCR derives from a man aged 50 or older with acute or convalescent COVID-19. The rearrangement joins TRBV27 to TRBJ2-7; maybe TRBD2 (6 bases). What was sequenced was peripheral blood. CDR3 DNA sequence: TGTGCCAGCCGGGACTTCTCCTACGAGCAGTACTTC. Translated: CASRDFSYEQYF.